The source of this TCR beta chain is a study of blood T cells in healthy people across ages. In this sample, this clonotype turned up a few times. Its antigen is not identified. General study points: Across samples, TCR beta diversity tracked strongly with naive T cell percentage.

Then a second PCR, running roughly 7 to 11 cycles, was carried out with a sample-barcoded 5' primer and a J-beta primer mix. A tag from a template-switch adaptor with 12 random nucleotides marked each cDNA molecule. TCRdb re-derived calls from the 5' RACE reads in MiXCR, one entry per CDR3 protein. The sample lists some 900,000 distinct CDR3 sequences; 48% were seen once. Trimming cost V 3 bases and J 0 bases; bases outside gene matches: 1. The CDR3 is made up of 15 amino acids. Per germline, CDR1 SGHTA and CDR2 FQGNSA. The sequence was obtained from a man younger than 45 in good health. The J gene is TRBJ1-3, the V gene TRBV7-2; TRBD1 matches at 8 bases. The specimen sequenced was blood. The CDR3 is CASSFDRGSGNTIYF. DNA for the CDR3: TGTGCCAGCAGCTTCGACAGGGGCTCTGGAAACACCATATATTTT.